The rows below give T cell receptor beta chains drawn from one sample of a study of patients and donors after allogeneic stem cell transplantation. TCRdb passed the RT-PCR reads through MiXCR, listing each CDR3 protein once. The sample has over 150,000 distinct CDR3 sequences, 30% seen once. Source material: blood, either unsorted or a sorted T cell fraction (not recorded which). The receptors were gathered from a human donor who was either an allogeneic HSCT recipient or a stem cell or donor lymphocyte infusion donor (not recorded which). It is not recorded whose cells these are; they may come from a transplant donor. CDR3s include the opening cysteine and the closing phenylalanine or tryptophan. The D gene is left open where the match is weak. Clone size is stated in some rows and not others, as once, few, many or a class when expanded.

j_gene,d_gene,v_gene,abundance,CDR3aa,CDR3nt
TRBJ2-1,TRBD2,TRBV12-3/TRBV12-4,NA,CASRGLAENNEQFF,TGTGCCAGCAGGGGACTAGCGGAGAACAATGAGCAGTTCTTC
TRBJ1-2,TRBD1,TRBV12-3/TRBV12-4,few,CASLDRVGSYGYTF,TGTGCCAGCCTCGACAGGGTTGGGAGCTATGGCTACACCTTC
TRBJ2-2,NA,TRBV25-1,NA,CASRQGGSGELFF,TGTGCCAGCCGACAGGGAGGAAGCGGGGAGCTGTTTTTT
TRBJ1-1,TRBD1,TRBV10-3,NA,CATLRQGNTEAFF,TGTGCCACCCTCCGACAGGGTAACACTGAAGCTTTCTTT
TRBJ1-2,TRBD1,TRBV4-2,NA,CASSPTGSGYTF,TGTGCCAGCAGCCCGACAGGGTCGGGCTACACCTTC
TRBJ1-3,NA,TRBV5-1,NA,CASSLGTSGNTIYF,TGCGCCAGCAGCTTGGGGACCTCTGGAAACACCATATATTTT
TRBJ1-4,NA,TRBV4-3,NA,CASSQDPATMGDREKLFF,TGCGCCAGCAGCCAAGACCCCGCCACAATGGGTGATCGGGAAAAACTGTTTTTT
TRBJ1-2,TRBD1,TRBV18,NA,CASSPAEGANRHTF,TGTGCCAGCTCACCGGCCGAGGGGGCGAATCGGCACACCTTC
TRBJ2-7,TRBD1,TRBV20-1,NA,CSARWDRGSYEQYF,TGCAGTGCTAGGTGGGACAGGGGATCCTACGAGCAGTACTTC
TRBJ2-3,TRBD2,TRBV20-1,few,CSARGREAGPDTQYF,TGCAGTGCCCGAGGACGGGAGGCGGGCCCAGATACGCAGTATTTT
TRBJ1-2,TRBD1,TRBV25-1,NA,CASSGWMGTPDREYGYTF,TGTGCCAGCAGTGGATGGATGGGTACTCCGGACAGGGAATATGGCTACACCTTC
TRBJ2-1,TRBD2,TRBV27,NA,CASNTIWGGEQFF,TGTGCCAGCAATACCATTTGGGGGGGTGAGCAGTTCTTC
TRBJ2-3,NA,TRBV7-2,NA,CASSQRTYTDTQYF,TGTGCCAGCAGCCAGAGGACGTATACAGATACGCAGTATTTT
TRBJ2-1,NA,TRBV4-3,NA,CASSQIWLSYNEQFF,TGCGCCAGCAGCCAAATCTGGCTATCCTACAATGAGCAGTTCTTC
TRBJ1-4,NA,TRBV27,NA,CASSFGRANEKLFF,TGTGCCAGCAGTTTCGGCAGGGCTAATGAAAAACTGTTTTTT
TRBJ2-3,TRBD2,TRBV20-1,NA,CSARTSSSTQYF,TGCAGTGCCCGGACTAGCTCAAGTACGCAGTATTTT
TRBJ1-2,NA,TRBV4-3,NA,CASSQGLAHGYTF,TGCGCCAGCAGCCAAGGTCTAGCGCATGGCTACACCTTC
TRBJ2-7,NA,TRBV30,NA,CALTGGGYEQYF,TGTGCCCTGACAGGAGGGGGTTACGAGCAGTACTTC
TRBJ2-1,TRBD1,TRBV27,few,CASSLKQGAWNEQFF,TGTGCCAGCAGTTTAAAACAGGGGGCCTGGAATGAGCAGTTCTTC
TRBJ2-7,NA,TRBV10-3,NA,CAMKGAGGRGEQYF,TGTGCCATGAAGGGGGCGGGAGGACGTGGCGAGCAGTACTTC